Each of the 10 T cell receptor beta chains below was sequenced from the same sample in a study of identical twins. MiXCR, run by TCRdb on the 5' RACE reads, gives a single entry per CDR3 protein. The sample comprises about 570,000 distinct CDR3 sequences, approximately 10% of which are singletons, and roughly 3.2% rests with the top ten. These data are also associated with another study on yellow fever vaccine responses in identical twins.

The specimen was PBMCs. Receptor source: a woman between 18 and 29 years old in good health.

J is TRBJ2-7 and V is TRBV9, with TRBD1 identical over 7 bases. V dropped 0 bases and J dropped 7; count of bases not matched to a gene: 13. The germline V gene encodes CDR1 SGDLS and CDR2 YYNGEE. The CDR3 contains 16 residues. The CDR3 reads CASSVEGGPGGLEQYF. The CDR3 bases are TGTGCCAGCAGCGTAGAGGGCGGCCCAGGGGGTCTGGAGCAGTACTTC.

The table lists this clonotype with a few counts. The chain carries TRBV30 and TRBJ2-2, with a weak D call TRBD2 (5 bases). The CDR3 loop spans 13 amino acids. V lost 0 bases to trimming and J lost 3 bases, with 5 bases between them. The germline gives CDR1 GTSNPN, CDR2 SVGIG (reference sequence). CDR3 protein: CAWSVLDTGELFF. DNA of the CDR3: TGTGCCTGGAGTGTACTAGACACCGGGGAGCTGTTTTTT. Full variable domain (missing parts from reference TRBV30 and TRBJ2-2): SQTIHQWPATLVQPVGSPLSLECTVEGTSNPNLYWYRQAAGRGLQLLFYSVGIGQISSEVPQNLSASRPQDRQFILSSKKLLLSDSGFYLCAWSVLDTGELFFGEGSRLTVL.

The genes are TRBV6-5 and TRBJ1-2; perhaps TRBD1 as D (6 bases). The CDR3 contains 11 residues. Germline lookup yields CDR1 MNHEY and CDR2 SVGAGI. Trimming removed 6 bases from V and 8 bases from J, with 10 bases in between. CDR3 bases: TGTGCCAGCAGATATGACAGGGGCTACACCTTC. Amino acid sequence: CASRYDRGYTF.

This clonotype appeared many times. CDR3 coding DNA: TGTGCCATCTCGGGAGTAGCGGGCAATGAGCAGTTCTTC. This encodes CAISGVAGNEQFF. V usage is TRBV12-3 or TRBV12-4 and J usage is TRBJ2-1; 7 bases line up with TRBD2. V shed 10 bases and J 6 bases; nucleotides not matched to a gene: 9. The CDR3 length is 13 residues.

This clonotype was observed a few times. The CDR3 coding sequence is TGTGCCAGCAGAGCAGGGGATTCACCCCTCCACTTT. Protein product: CASRAGDSPLHF. The chain has TRBV7-3 and TRBJ1-6; a weak D match, TRBD1 (6 bases). The V end was cut by 6 bases, the J end by 8 bases, with 8 bases between. This CDR3 contains 12 residues. From germline, CDR1 is SGHTA and CDR2 FQGTGA.

This clonotype occurred many times. The chain recombines TRBV12-3 or TRBV12-4 with TRBJ2-2, with D possibly being TRBD2 (6 bases). V was cut by 1 base and J by 4 bases, with 10 bases left in between. The CDR3 loop spans 15 amino acids. CDR3 coding DNA: TGTGCCAGCAGTTTAGTGGGGGGTGGCACCGGGGAGCTGTTTTTT. Translated, it gives CASSLVGGGTGELFF.

Many counts were recorded for this clonotype. V gene TRBV5-1 combines with J gene TRBJ2-1; 8 bases agree with TRBD1. The CDR3 length is 14 residues. Germline V gene sequence: CDR1 SGHRS, CDR2 YFSETQ. The V segment lost 1 base and the J segment 7 bases; nucleotides outside the gene matches: 4. CDR3 residues: CASSLRQGLNEQFF. As DNA, the CDR3 is TGCGCCAGCAGCTTGCGACAGGGGTTGAATGAGCAGTTCTTC.

This clonotype was counted between two and nine times. V is TRBV20-1 and J is TRBJ2-3, with 8 bases fitting TRBD2. This CDR3 region has 15 residues. Germline V gene sequence: CDR1 DFQATT, CDR2 SNEGSKA (reference sequence). Trimming removed 6 bases from V and 5 bases from J; junction bases left unmatched: 13. This CDR3 reads CSARSAGGTRDTQYF. In nucleotides, the CDR3 is TGCAGTGCCAGGAGCGCGGGAGGAACGAGAGATACGCAGTATTTT.

The V and J genes are TRBV11-1 and TRBJ2-1; 10 nucleotides match TRBD2. Germline values: CDR1 SGHAT, CDR2 FQDESV (reference sequence). This CDR3 spans 18 amino acids. Trimming at V came to 5 bases and at J to 5 bases, leaving 15 bases not matched to a gene. CDR3 sequence reads: CASSPRPIVAGGHNEQFF. The CDR3 nucleotides are TGTGCCAGCAGCCCGCGCCCGATAGTAGCGGGGGGCCACAATGAGCAGTTCTTC.

This clonotype was detected ten times or more. The chain recombines TRBV4-3 with TRBJ2-1, with a tentative D call TRBD2 (5 bases). CDR1 and CDR2 from the germline V gene are LGHNA and YSLEER. The CDR3 loop spans 14 amino acids. Trimming left V 1 base short and J 6 bases short, with 10 bases between. CDR3 amino acids: CASSQGYSVNEQFF. The CDR3 DNA reads as TGCGCCAGCAGCCAAGGTTATAGCGTCAATGAGCAGTTCTTC.